Listed below are T cell receptor beta chains from one sample, sequenced in a study of cytomegalovirus exposure and HLA in healthy donors. Produced via immunoSEQ multiplex PCR; TCRdb's table is partial and in-frame only. The table lists over 20,000 clones, just under 70% of them singletons. What was sequenced was PBMCs. All receptors come from a woman aged 50 to 60 in good health and CMV-seronegative. Each CDR3 is given with its conserved first and last residue. Clone size is shown for a subset of rows, as once, few, many or a class of expanded clone.

>NA|TRBJ2-7|TRBV6-5
CASSEGGYEQYF
>NA|TRBJ1-5|TRBV7-2
CASSSGQPNQPQHF
>NA|TRBJ2-5|TRBV29-1
CSVGPGRGETQYF
>NA|TRBJ2-7|TRBV28
CASIPGKGYEQYF
>few|TRBJ1-2|TRBV10-3
CAISGVSGGYTF
>NA|TRBJ1-1|TRBV14
CASSPRDRVDTEAFF
>NA|TRBJ1-5|TRBV18
CASSPSSGNQPQHF
>few|TRBJ1-4|TRBV7-9
CASSRDREKLFF
>few|TRBJ1-1|TRBV5-1
CASSLVSGAQTEAFF
>few|TRBJ1-1|TRBV2
CASSLMNTEAFF
>few|TRBJ2-7|TRBV6-1
CASRRDNYEQYF
>NA|TRBJ2-3|TRBV6-6
CASRYPTSGEADTQYF
>NA|TRBJ2-5|TRBV7-9
CASSPSTGGASQETQYF
>NA|TRBJ2-7|TRBV7-8
CASSQGGGPYEQYF
>NA|TRBJ2-7|TRBV29-1
CSVSSSHEQYF
>NA|TRBJ2-3|TRBV7-2
CASSLKGGVDTQYF
>NA|TRBJ2-1|TRBV10-1
CASSRVGNEQFF
>NA|TRBJ2-7|TRBV4-1
CASSPVGRAEQYF
>once|TRBJ1-2|TRBV9
CASRPAGGAYGYTF
>NA|TRBJ1-1|TRBV6-5
CASSYSTIDRQAFF
>NA|TRBJ2-5|TRBV19
CASTRDRRAETQYF
>NA|TRBJ2-2|TRBV5-4
CASSLLAGAGELFF
>NA|TRBJ1-5|TRBV6-1
CASRDIGSHQPQHF
>NA|TRBJ1-2|TRBV29-1
CSASGWGYGYTF
>NA|TRBJ2-2|TRBV2
CASRSPGTDFTGELFF
>NA|TRBJ2-1|TRBV7-6
CASSLDIGLAAYNEQFF
>NA|TRBJ1-1|TRBV2
CAGRQALNTEAFF
>NA|TRBJ1-5|TRBV6-1
CASMGGGGDQPQHF
>NA|TRBJ1-4|TRBV5-1
CASSYDMYSGEKLFF
>NA|TRBJ2-1|TRBV5-1
CASSSTPEVRYNEQFF
>once|TRBJ2-7|TRBV2
CATRRSFLGEQYF
>once|TRBJ1-4|TRBV5-6
CASSLFRGSAEKLFF
>NA|TRBJ1-2|TRBV6-5
CASSSRGRDYGYTF
>few|TRBJ2-7|TRBV29-1
CSVGQGANEQYF
>few|TRBJ2-3|TRBV6-5
CASSQTSRGGDTQYF
>few|TRBJ2-1|TRBV2
CASSEALLAGGNNEQFF
>NA|TRBJ2-5|TRBV5-6
CASSLAETQYF
>few|TRBJ1-5|TRBV7-6
CASSPVAALNQPQHF
>NA|TRBJ1-1|TRBV23-1
CASSLRNTEAFF
>NA|TRBJ1-1|TRBV10-2
CASLRAGGNTEAFF
>NA|TRBJ2-1|TRBV29-1
CSVGQGIGNEQFF
>NA|TRBJ1-3|TRBV5-4
CASSFGGGNTIYF
>NA|TRBJ2-7|TRBV6-4
CASGTSTNEQYF
>NA|TRBJ2-1|TRBV5-6
CASSPGLAGVNEQFF
>NA|TRBJ2-7|TRBV7-6
CASSSRLAGDRSYEQYF
>NA|TRBJ2-1|TRBV29-1
CSVQGYNEQLF
>NA|TRBJ1-4|TRBV9
CASSVGGDEKLFF
>once|TRBJ1-1|TRBV6-1
CASRPGQFTEAFF